Listed below are T cell receptor beta chains from one sample, sequenced in a study of glioma-infiltrating T cells after dendritic cell vaccination. Sequenced by immunoSEQ multiplex PCR; TCRdb stores in-frame clones only, minus some. Of approximately 50,000 clones listed, roughly 90% are singletons. The sequencing used blood, collected after dendritic cell vaccination. Receptor source: a human donor with glioblastoma. Both conserved end residues are part of each CDR3. A D gene is named only where the DNA matches it firmly. Rows may omit the clone size; those that give it use once, few, many or a size class.

TGTGCCAGCGGGCAGGGTACCTACGAGCAGTACTTC CASGQGTYEQYF once TRBJ2-7 TRBV5-5 -
TGTGCCAGCAGTTTGAGGAACTTGGGGCTCCGAACTGAAGCTTTCTTT CASSLRNLGLRTEAFF - TRBJ1-1 TRBV27 -
TGTGCCAGCAGCTCCGCGGGGACAGCAGATACGCAGTATTTT CASSSAGTADTQYF few TRBJ2-3 TRBV28 -
TGCGCCAGCAGCCAAAATCCTGCAGGGGAAAACATTCAGTACTTC CASSQNPAGENIQYF - TRBJ2-4 TRBV4-3 -
TGTGCCAGCAGTTTATCGGGGGGAATCTACGAGCAGTACTTC CASSLSGGIYEQYF - TRBJ2-7 TRBV27 -
TGTGCCAGCAGCGGTACAGGAGCAGATACGCAGTATTTT CASSGTGADTQYF - TRBJ2-3 TRBV5-4 -
TGTGCCAGCAGCTTAGGGGACAACGTAGCTTTCTTT CASSLGDNVAFF once TRBJ1-1 TRBV7-8 -
TGCGCCAGCAGGACTAGCGGGAGCTCCCGCTCCTACAATGAGCAGTTCTTC CASRTSGSSRSYNEQFF - TRBJ2-1 TRBV5-1 TRBD2
TGTGCCAGCAGCTCCTGGGGACAGGGGGGCGCGTGGACGCAGTATTTT CASSSWGQGGAWTQYF few TRBJ2-3 TRBV5-6 TRBD1
TGTGCCAGTAGTCCGGGACAGACCTACGAGCAGTACTTC CASSPGQTYEQYF - TRBJ2-7 TRBV19 TRBD1
TGTGCCAGCTCACCGGGAGTGGAGGATGGCTACACCTTC CASSPGVEDGYTF - TRBJ1-2 TRBV18 -
TGCGCCAGCAGCCCGCAGGGGGCTGGGGAGACCCAGTACTTC CASSPQGAGETQYF - TRBJ2-5 TRBV5-1 TRBD1
TGCGCCAGCAGCCAAGATGGAGAGTCCTATGGCTACACCTTC CASSQDGESYGYTF - TRBJ1-2 TRBV4-3 -
TGTGCCAGCAGTCGGGGATCTCAGCCCCAGCATTTT CASSRGSQPQHF - TRBJ1-5 TRBV5-6 -
TGTGCCAGTAGTCAGCCCGGGAGCTCCTACAATGAGCAGTTCTTC CASSQPGSSYNEQFF - TRBJ2-1 TRBV19 -
TGTGCCAGTCGGGACAGGGGGCTTGGAGGCTACACCTTC CASRDRGLGGYTF - TRBJ1-2 TRBV25-1 TRBD1
TGTGCCAGCAGCGTAGAAATGGCCCCGTCGGATACGCAGTATTTT CASSVEMAPSDTQYF - TRBJ2-3 TRBV9 -
TGTGCCAGCAGCTTGTCCGGGGTATACACTGAAGCTTTCTTT CASSLSGVYTEAFF - TRBJ1-1 TRBV5-6 -
TGCAGCGTTGCTGGGACTAGCGGTGAGATTTTAGATACGCAGTATTTT CSVAGTSGEILDTQYF - TRBJ2-3 TRBV29-1 TRBD2
TGTGCCAGCAGCCAAGAAGTCCCGCGCTATAGCAATCAGCCCCAGCATTTT CASSQEVPRYSNQPQHF - TRBJ1-5 TRBV4-2 -
TGTGCCACGGGGACTTCTAAAGAGACCCAGTACTTC CATGTSKETQYF - TRBJ2-5 TRBV10-3 -
TGTGCCAGCATCCTTTCAGGGACTGGAAACACCATATATTTT CASILSGTGNTIYF - TRBJ1-3 TRBV6-6 -